These T cell receptor beta chains were read from a single sample in a study of radiation and T cells in renal cell carcinoma. Method: immunoSEQ multiplex PCR; TCRdb's copy keeps in-frame clones and lacks some. Among some 25,000 clones listed, roughly 60% were seen once. This specimen was tumor tissue, taken from a patient whose treatment was nephrectomy without radiotherapy. The source is a man in his forties with renal cell carcinoma. Each CDR3 is given with its conserved first and last residue. D genes are given only for firm matches. A row's size may be missing; if present it is once, few, many or a size class.

clone_size j_call d_call v_call cdr3_nt cdr3_aa
. TRBJ1-2 . TRBV6-5 TGTGCCAGCAGTTTCGGACAGAACTATGGCTACACCTTC CASSFGQNYGYTF
few TRBJ1-6 . TRBV7-8 TGTGCCAGCAGCTTAAACTTCGGAGGGGGGGTACTCCACTTT CASSLNFGGGVLHF
. TRBJ2-3 . TRBV9 TGTGCCAGCAGCCTAGATCGCACAGATACGCAGTATTTT CASSLDRTDTQYF
many TRBJ2-1 TRBD2 TRBV5-1 TGCGCCAGCAGCGCACTAGCGCGCCGAGGGAATGAGCAGTTCTTC CASSALARRGNEQFF
. TRBJ1-2 . TRBV19 TGTGCCAGTAGTATTTCAGGGGACTATGGCTACACCTTC CASSISGDYGYTF
. TRBJ1-5 . TRBV28 TGTGCCAGCACCACCGGGACTCAAAATCAGCCCCAGCATTTT CASTTGTQNQPQHF
. TRBJ1-5 . TRBV4-1 TGCGCCAGCAGCCTCAGGGGTCGTCAGCCCCAGCATTTT CASSLRGRQPQHF
. TRBJ2-1 TRBD1 TRBV2 TGTGCCAGTTGGGGCGACAGGGGCGGTTGGTCCTACAATGAGCAGTTCTTC CASWGDRGGWSYNEQFF
. TRBJ2-3 TRBD1 TRBV5-5 TGTGCCAGCAAGGGCTCCGGGACAGGCGTTGATACGCAGTATTTT CASKGSGTGVDTQYF
. TRBJ1-6 . TRBV11-1 TGTGCCAGCAGCTTCAGCGCCGGCGATGCCTTTTTTAATTCACCCCTCCACTTT CASSFSAGDAFFNSPLHF
few TRBJ1-1 . TRBV19 TGTGCCGGCGGGGAGAACACTGAAGCTTTCTTT CAGGENTEAFF
. TRBJ2-7 TRBD1 TRBV7-9 TGTGCCAGCGACCGGGACAGAGGGCGAGAGCAGTACTTC CASDRDRGREQYF
. TRBJ1-5 . TRBV19 TGTGCCAGTAGTAGGGACCTCACCCCCAATCAGCCCCAGCATTTT CASSRDLTPNQPQHF
. TRBJ2-5 TRBD1 TRBV14 TGTGCCAGCAGCCGGGACAGGGGAGGGGAGACCCAGTACTTC CASSRDRGGETQYF
. TRBJ2-7 . TRBV29-1 TGCAGCGCCGTGGGCCGAGGGGAGCAGTACTTC CSAVGRGEQYF
. TRBJ2-7 TRBD2 TRBV5-4 TGTGCCAGCAGCTTGGAGACCCTTGGAGCGGGAGAACTCGGCGAGCAGTACTTC CASSLETLGAGELGEQYF
. TRBJ2-2 . TRBV7-9 TGTGCCAGCAGCCACGCGGGTGGCACCGGGGAGCTGTTTTTT CASSHAGGTGELFF
. TRBJ2-1 . TRBV28 TGTGCCAGCAGTCTGCGGAGTAGGGGTGAGCAGTTCTTC CASSLRSRGEQFF
. TRBJ2-5 TRBD2 TRBV19 TGTGCCAGTAGTAGGGGACTAGCAGACGCCCAGTACTTC CASSRGLADAQYF
few TRBJ1-1 . TRBV7-9 TGTGCCAGCAGCTTAGCGCGAGGGGTTAGCACTGAAGCTTTCTTT CASSLARGVSTEAFF
. TRBJ1-5 TRBD1 TRBV6-6 TGTGCCAGCAGTCCGGACAGGAGAGGCCAGCCCCAGCATTTT CASSPDRRGQPQHF
. TRBJ2-7 . TRBV9 TGTGCCAGCAGTCTCAGCGCTGGTAGCTCCTACGAGCAGTACTTC CASSLSAGSSYEQYF
. TRBJ2-6 . TRBV30 TGTGCCTGGACCACCCAGAGATCTGGGGCCAACGTCCTGACTTTC CAWTTQRSGANVLTF